This T cell receptor beta chain appears in the sequencing data of a study of shared clonotypes between healthy human individuals. Study outcomes and limitations: Incompleteness in sorted-subset sequencing, despite large depth, was shown by rarefaction.

Assay used: immunoSEQ multiplex PCR; TCRdb lists only in-frame clones, some missing. The sample gives approximately 940,000 clones, around 80% of which show up once; about 1.5% is in the top ten. Trimming pared 5 bases from V and 4 bases from J, leaving 8 bases between. Germline-derived CDR1 and CDR2 are SGHAT and FQNNGV. The CDR3 length is 12 residues. To note about this clone: Its target is unknown.

This chain connects TRBV11-2 to TRBJ1-2; no clear D gene. The sequence came from a man between 18 and 29 years old in good health. Sequences were obtained from memory CD4+ T cells sorted from blood. This sample's subset: CD45RA-negative fraction. The CDR3 bases are TGTGCCAGCAGCGCGGGCCTCTATGGCTACACCTTC. Its protein product is CASSAGLYGYTF.